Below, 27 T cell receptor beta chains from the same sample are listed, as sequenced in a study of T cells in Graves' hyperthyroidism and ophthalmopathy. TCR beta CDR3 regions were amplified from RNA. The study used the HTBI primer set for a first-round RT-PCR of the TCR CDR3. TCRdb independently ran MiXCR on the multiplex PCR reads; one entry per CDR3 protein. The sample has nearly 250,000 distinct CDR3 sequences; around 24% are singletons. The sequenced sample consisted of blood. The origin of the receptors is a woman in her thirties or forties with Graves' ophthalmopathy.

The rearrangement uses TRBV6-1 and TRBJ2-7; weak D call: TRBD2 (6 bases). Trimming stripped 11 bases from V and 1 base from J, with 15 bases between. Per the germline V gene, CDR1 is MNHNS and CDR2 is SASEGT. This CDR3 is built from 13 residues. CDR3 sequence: CAGGGGRSYEQYF. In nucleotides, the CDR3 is TGTGCCGGCGGTGGGGGGAGATCCTACGAGCAGTACTTC.

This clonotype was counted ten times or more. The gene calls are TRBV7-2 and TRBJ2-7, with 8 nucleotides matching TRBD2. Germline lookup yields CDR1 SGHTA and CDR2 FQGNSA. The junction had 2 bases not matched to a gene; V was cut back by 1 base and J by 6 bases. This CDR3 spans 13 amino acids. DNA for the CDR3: TGTGCCAGCAGCTTAGGCGGGAGGTTCGAGCAGTACTTC. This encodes CASSLGGRFEQYF.

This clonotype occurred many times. CDR3 region: CASSLGQGVYGYTF. CDR3 nucleotide sequence: TGTGCCAGCAGCTTAGGGCAGGGGGTCTATGGCTACACCTTC. The gene calls are TRBV7-2 and TRBJ1-2; TRBD1 matches at 7 bases. Germline assignment: CDR1 SGHTA and CDR2 FQGNSA. The junction had 3 bases not matched to a gene; V was cut back by 1 base and J by 4 bases. The CDR3 extends over 14 amino acids. Full variable domain (remainder filled in from reference TRBV7-2 and TRBJ1-2): GAGVSQSPSNKVTEKGKDVELRCDPISGHTALYWYRQSLGQGLEFLIYFQGNSAPDKSGLPSDRFSAERTGGSVSTLTIQRTQQEDSAVYLCASSLGQGVYGYTFGSGTRLTVV.

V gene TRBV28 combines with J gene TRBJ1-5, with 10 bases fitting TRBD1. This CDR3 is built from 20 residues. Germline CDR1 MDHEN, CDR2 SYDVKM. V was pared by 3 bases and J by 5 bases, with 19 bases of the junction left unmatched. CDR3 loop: CASSFLISRWTGGSDQPQHF. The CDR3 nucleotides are TGTGCCAGCAGTTTTCTAATTTCACGATGGACAGGGGGGTCGGATCAGCCCCAGCATTTT. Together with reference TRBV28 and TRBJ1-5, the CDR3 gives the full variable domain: DVKVTQSSRYLVKRTGEKVFLECVQDMDHENMFWYRQDPGLGLRLIYFSYDVKMKEKGDIPEGYSVSREKKERFSLILESASTNQTSMYLCASSFLISRWTGGSDQPQHFGDGTRLSIL.

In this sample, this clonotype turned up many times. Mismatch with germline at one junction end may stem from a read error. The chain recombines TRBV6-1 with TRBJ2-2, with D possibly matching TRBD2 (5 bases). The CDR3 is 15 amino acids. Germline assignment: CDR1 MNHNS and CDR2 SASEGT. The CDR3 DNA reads TGTGCCAGCAGGCCCGGGCAGGCGAACACCGGGGAGCTGTCTTTT. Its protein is CASRPGQANTGELSF.

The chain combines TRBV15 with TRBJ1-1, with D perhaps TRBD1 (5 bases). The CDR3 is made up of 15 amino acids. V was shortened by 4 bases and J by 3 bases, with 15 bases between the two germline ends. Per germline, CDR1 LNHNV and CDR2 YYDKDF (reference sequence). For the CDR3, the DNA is TGTGCCACCAGCAACTCCAGGGTAGGGTACACTGAAGCTTTCTTT. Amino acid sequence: CATSNSRVGYTEAFF.

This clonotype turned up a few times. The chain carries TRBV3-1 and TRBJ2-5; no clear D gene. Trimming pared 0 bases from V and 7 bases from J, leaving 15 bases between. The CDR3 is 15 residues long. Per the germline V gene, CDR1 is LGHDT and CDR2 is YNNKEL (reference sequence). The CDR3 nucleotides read TGTGCCAGCAGCCAAGATCGAATAGGATCATCGACCCAGTACTTC. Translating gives CASSQDRIGSSTQYF.

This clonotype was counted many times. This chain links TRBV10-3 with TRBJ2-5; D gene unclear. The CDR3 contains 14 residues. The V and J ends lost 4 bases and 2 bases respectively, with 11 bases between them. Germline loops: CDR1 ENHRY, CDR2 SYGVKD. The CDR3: CAISGLAEQETQYF. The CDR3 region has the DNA TGTGCCATCAGTGGCTTGGCAGAACAAGAGACCCAGTACTTC.

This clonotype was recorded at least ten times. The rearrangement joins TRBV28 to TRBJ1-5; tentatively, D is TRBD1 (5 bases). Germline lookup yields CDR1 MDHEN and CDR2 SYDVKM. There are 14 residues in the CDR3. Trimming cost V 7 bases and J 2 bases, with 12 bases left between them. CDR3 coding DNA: TGTGCCAGCAACAGGCCCCAGGGCAATCAGCCCCAGCATTTT. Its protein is CASNRPQGNQPQHF.

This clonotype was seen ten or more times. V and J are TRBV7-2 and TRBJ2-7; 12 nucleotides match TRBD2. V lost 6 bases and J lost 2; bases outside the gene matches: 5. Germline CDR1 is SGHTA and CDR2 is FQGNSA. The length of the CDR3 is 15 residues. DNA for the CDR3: TGTGCCAGCAGATCCGGACTAGCGGGGCCCTACGAGCAGTACTTC. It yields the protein CASRSGLAGPYEQYF.

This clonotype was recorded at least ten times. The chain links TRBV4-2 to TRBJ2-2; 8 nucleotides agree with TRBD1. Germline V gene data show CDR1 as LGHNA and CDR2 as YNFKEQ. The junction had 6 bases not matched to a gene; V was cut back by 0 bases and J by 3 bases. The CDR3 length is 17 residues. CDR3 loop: CASSQDGATGDTGELFF. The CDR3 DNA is TGTGCCAGCAGCCAAGATGGAGCGACAGGGGACACCGGGGAGCTGTTTTTT.

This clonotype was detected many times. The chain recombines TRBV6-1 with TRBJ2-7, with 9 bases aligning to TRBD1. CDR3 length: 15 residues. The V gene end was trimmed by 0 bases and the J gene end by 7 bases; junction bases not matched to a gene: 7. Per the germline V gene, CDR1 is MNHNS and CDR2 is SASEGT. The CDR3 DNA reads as TGTGCCAGCAGTGAAGCGGGGGACAGGGCCCGGGAGCAGTACTTC. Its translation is CASSEAGDRAREQYF.

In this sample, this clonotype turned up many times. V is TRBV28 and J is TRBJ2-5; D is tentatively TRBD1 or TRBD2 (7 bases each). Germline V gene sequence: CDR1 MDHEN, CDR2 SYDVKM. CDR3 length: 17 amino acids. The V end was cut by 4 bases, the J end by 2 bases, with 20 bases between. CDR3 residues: CASSYPPRGGGQETQYF. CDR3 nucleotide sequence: TGTGCCAGCAGTTACCCGCCCAGGGGGGGTGGTCAAGAGACCCAGTACTTC.

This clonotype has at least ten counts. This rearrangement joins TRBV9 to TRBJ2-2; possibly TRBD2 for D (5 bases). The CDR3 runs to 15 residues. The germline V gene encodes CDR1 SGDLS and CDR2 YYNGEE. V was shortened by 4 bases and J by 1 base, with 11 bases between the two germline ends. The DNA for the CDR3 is TGTGCCAGCAGCACCAGCGGTAGGAACACCGGGGAGCTGTTTTTT. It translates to CASSTSGRNTGELFF.

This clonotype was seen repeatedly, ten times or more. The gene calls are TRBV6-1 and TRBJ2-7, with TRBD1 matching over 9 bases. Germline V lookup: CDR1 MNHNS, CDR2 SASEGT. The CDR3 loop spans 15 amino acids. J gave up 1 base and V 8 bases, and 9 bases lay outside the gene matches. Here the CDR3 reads CASGDPGTGSYEQYF. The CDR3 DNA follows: TGTGCCAGCGGAGACCCCGGGACAGGGTCCTACGAGCAGTACTTC.

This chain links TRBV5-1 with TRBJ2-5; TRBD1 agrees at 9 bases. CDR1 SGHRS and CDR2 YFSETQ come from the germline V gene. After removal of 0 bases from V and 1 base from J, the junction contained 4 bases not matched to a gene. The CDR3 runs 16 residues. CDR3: CASSLGHRGPQETQYF. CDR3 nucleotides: TGCGCCAGCAGCTTGGGACACAGGGGGCCCCAAGAGACCCAGTACTTC. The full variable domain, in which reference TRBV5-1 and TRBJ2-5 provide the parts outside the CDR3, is KAGVTQTPRYLIKTRGQQVTLSCSPISGHRSVSWYQQTPGQGLQFLFEYFSETQRNKGNFPGRFSGRQFSNSRSEMNVSTLELGDSALYLCASSLGHRGPQETQYFGPGTRLLVL.

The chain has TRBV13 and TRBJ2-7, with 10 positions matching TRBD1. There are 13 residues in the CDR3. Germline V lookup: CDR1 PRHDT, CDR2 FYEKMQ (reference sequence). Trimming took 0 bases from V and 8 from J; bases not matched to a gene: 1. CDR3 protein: CASSLGTGGQQYF. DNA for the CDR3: TGTGCCAGCAGCTTAGGGACAGGGGGCCAGCAGTACTTC.

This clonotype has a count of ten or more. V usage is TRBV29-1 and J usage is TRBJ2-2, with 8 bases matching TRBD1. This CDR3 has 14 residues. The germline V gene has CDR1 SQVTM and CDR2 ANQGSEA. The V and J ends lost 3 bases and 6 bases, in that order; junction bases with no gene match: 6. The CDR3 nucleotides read TGCAGCGTTGACTCAGGGGGCTCGGCCGGGGAGCTGTTTTTT. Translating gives CSVDSGGSAGELFF.

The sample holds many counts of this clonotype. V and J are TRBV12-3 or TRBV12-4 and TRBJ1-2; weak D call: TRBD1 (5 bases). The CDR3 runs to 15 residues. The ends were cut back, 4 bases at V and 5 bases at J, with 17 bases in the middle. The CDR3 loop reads CASSSGDDPRYGYTF. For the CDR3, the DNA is TGTGCCAGCAGTTCGGGGGACGACCCGCGATATGGCTACACCTTC.

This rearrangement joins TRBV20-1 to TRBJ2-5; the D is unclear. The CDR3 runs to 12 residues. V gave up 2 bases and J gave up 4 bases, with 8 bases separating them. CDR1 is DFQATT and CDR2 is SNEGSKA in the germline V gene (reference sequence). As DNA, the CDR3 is TGCAGTGCTAGATGGACCGGAGAGACCCAGTACTTC. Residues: CSARWTGETQYF.

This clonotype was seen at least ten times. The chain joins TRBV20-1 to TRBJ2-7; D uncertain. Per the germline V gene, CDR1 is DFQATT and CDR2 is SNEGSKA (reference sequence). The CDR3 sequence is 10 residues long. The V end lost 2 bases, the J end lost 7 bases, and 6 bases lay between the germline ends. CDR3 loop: CSARPSEQYF. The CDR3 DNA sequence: TGCAGTGCTAGACCTTCAGAGCAGTACTTC.

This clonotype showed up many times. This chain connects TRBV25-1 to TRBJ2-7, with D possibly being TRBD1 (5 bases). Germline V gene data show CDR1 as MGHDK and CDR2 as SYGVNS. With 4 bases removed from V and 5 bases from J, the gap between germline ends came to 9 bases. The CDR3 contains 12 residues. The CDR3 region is CASSGRTNEQYF. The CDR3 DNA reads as TGTGCCAGCAGTGGTCGGACAAACGAGCAGTACTTC.

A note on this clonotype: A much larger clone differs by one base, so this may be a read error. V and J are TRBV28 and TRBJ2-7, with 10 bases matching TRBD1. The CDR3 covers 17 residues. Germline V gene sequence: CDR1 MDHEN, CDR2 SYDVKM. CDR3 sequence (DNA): TGTACCAGCAGTCCGGACAGGGGGTCAAGATTCGCCTACGAGCAGTACTTC. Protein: CTSSPDRGSRFAYEQYF. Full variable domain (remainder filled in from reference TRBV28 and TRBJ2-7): DVKVTQSSRYLVKRTGEKVFLECVQDMDHENMFWYRQDPGLGLRLIYFSYDVKMKEKGDIPEGYSVSREKKERFSLILESASTNQTSMYLCTSSPDRGSRFAYEQYFGPGTRLTVT.

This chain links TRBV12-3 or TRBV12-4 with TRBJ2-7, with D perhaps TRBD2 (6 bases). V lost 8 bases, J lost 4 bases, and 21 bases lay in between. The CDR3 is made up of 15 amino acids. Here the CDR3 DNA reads TGTGCCAGCGGGCCGGGACTTGGTCACCTATACGAGCAGTACTTC. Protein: CASGPGLGHLYEQYF.

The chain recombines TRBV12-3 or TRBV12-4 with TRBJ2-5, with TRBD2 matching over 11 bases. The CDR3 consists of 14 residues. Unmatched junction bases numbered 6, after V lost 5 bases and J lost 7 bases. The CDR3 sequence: CASSPPGTSGTQYF. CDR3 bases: TGTGCCAGCAGTCCCCCCGGGACTAGCGGGACCCAGTACTTC.

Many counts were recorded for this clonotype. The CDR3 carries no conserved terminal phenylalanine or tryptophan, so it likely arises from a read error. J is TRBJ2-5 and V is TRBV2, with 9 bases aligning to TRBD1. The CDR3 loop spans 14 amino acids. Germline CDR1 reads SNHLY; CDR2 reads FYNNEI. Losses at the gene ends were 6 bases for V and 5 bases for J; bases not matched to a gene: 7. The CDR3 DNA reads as TGTGCCAGCAGACGGGACAGGGCTGGGGAGACCCAGTACCTC. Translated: CASRRDRAGETQYL.

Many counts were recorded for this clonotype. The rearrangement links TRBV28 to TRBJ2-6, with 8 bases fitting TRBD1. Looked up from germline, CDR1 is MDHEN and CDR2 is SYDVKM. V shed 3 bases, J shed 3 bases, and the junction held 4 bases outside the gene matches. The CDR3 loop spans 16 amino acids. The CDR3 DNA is TGTGCCAGCAGTTTTTCAGGGGGCTATGGGGCCAACGTCCTGACTTTC. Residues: CASSFSGGYGANVLTF.